Given below is one TCR beta chain in context. Antigen: not known. These data belong to a study of T cell repertoires in cytomegalovirus infection. TCRdb recomputed calls from the reads with MiXCR, one row per CDR3 protein. The repertoire consists of around 800,000 distinct CDR3 sequences, with roughly 33% occurring once and the leading ten covering around an eighth. Looked up from germline, CDR1 is MNHEY and CDR2 is SMNVEV (reference sequence). The length of the CDR3 is 13 residues. Trimming cost V 5 bases and J 1 base, with 6 bases left between them. The sequenced sample was cultured CD8+ T cells from PBMCs, obtained from culture after CMV antigen stimulation. The V gene is TRBV27, the J gene TRBJ2-4; D remains unclear. This TCR came from a human donor in good health (CMV status not recorded). Some clones in this sample may be carry-over from other donors' samples. The CDR3 here is CASSNSAKNIQYF. The CDR3, as DNA: TGTGCCAGCAGTAACAGTGCCAAAAACATTCAGTACTTC.